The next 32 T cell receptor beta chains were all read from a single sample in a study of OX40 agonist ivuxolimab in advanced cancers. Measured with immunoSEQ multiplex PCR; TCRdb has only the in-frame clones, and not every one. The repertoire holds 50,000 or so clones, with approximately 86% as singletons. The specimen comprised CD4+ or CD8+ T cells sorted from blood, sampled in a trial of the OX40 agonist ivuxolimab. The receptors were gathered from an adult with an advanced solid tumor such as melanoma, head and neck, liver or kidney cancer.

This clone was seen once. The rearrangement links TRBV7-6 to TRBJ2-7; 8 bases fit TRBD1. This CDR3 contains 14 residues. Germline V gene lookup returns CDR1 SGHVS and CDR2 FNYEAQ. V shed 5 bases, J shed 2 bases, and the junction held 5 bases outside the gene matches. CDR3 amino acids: CASSAGDRPYEQYF. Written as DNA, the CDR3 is TGTGCCAGCAGCGCAGGGGACAGGCCCTACGAGCAGTACTTC.

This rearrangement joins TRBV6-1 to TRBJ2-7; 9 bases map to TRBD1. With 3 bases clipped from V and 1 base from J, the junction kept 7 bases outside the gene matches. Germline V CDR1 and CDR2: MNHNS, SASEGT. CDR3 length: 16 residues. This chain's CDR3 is CASSDYGTGSSYEQYF. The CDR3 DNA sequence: TGTGCCAGCAGTGATTACGGGACAGGGAGTTCCTACGAGCAGTACTTC.

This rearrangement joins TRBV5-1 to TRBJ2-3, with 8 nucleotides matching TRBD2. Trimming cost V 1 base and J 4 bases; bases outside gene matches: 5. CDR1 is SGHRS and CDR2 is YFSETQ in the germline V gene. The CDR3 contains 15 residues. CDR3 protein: CASSLHDGGADTQYF. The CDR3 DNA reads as TGCGCCAGCAGCTTGCATGACGGGGGGGCAGATACGCAGTATTTT.

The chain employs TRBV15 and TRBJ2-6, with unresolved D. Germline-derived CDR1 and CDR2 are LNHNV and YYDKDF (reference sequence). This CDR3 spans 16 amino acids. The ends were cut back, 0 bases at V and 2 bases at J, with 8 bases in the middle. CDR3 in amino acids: CATSRDLRTGANVLTF. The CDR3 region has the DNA TGTGCCACCAGCAGAGATTTAAGGACTGGGGCCAACGTCCTGACTTTC. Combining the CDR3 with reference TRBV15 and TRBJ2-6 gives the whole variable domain DAMVIQNPRYQVTQFGKPVTLSCSQTLNHNVMYWYQQKSSQAPKLLFHYYDKDFNNEADTPDNFQSRRPNTSFCFLDIRSPGLGDTAMYLCATSRDLRTGANVLTFGAGSRLTVL.

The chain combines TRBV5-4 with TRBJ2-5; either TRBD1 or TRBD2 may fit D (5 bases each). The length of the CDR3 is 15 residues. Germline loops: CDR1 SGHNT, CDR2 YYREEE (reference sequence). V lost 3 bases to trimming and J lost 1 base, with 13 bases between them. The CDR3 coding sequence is TGTGCCAGCAGCTGGGACCTAACCGTCCAAGAGACCCAGTACTTC. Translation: CASSWDLTVQETQYF.

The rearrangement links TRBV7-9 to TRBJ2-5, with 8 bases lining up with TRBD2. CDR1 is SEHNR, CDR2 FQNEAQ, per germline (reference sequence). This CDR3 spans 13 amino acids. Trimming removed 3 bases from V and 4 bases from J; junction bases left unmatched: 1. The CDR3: CASSFAGGETQYF. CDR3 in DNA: TGTGCCAGCAGCTTTGCGGGAGGAGAGACCCAGTACTTC. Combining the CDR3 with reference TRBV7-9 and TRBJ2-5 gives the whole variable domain DTGVSQNPRHKITKRGQNVTFRCDPISEHNRLYWYRQTLGQGPEFLTYFQNEAQLEKSRLLSDRFSAERPKGSFSTLEIQRTEQGDSAMYLCASSFAGGETQYFGPGTRLLVL.

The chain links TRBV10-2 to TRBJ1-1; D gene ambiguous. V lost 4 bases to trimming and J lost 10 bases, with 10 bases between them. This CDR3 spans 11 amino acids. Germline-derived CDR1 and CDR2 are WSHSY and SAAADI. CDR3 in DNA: TGCGCCAGCAGTGTACAGAGTGGAGCTTTCTTT. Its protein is CASSVQSGAFF.

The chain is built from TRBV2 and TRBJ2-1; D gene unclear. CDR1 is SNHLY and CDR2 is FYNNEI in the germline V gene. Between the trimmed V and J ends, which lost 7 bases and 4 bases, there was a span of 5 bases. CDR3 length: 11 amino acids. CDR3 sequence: CASNPYNEQFF. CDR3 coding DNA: TGTGCCAGCAACCCGTACAATGAGCAGTTCTTC.

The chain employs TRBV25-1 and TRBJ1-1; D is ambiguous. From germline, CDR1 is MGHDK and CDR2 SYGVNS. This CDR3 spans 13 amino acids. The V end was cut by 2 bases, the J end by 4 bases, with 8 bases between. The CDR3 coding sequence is TGTGCCAGCAGTGAACCCGGGAGCACTGAAGCTTTCTTT. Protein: CASSEPGSTEAFF.

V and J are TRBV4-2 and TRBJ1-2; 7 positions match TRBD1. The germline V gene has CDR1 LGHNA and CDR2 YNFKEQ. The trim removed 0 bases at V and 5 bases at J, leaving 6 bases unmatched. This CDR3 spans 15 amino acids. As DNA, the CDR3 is TGTGCCAGCAGCCAAGATGTCAGGGGGGGTTATGGCTACACCTTC. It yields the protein CASSQDVRGGYGYTF.

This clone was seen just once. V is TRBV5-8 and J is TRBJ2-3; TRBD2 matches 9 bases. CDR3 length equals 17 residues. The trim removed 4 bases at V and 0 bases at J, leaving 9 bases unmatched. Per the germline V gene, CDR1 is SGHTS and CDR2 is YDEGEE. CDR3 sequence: CASSRAGTSLSTDTQYF. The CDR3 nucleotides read TGTGCCAGCAGCCGGGCCGGGACTAGCCTTAGCACAGATACGCAGTATTTT.

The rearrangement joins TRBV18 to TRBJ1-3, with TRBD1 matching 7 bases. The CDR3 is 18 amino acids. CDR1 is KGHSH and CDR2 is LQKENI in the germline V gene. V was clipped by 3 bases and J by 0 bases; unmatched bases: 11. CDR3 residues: CASSPVEYTGDSGNTIYF. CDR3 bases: TGTGCCAGCTCACCCGTGGAGTATACAGGGGACTCTGGAAACACCATATATTTT.

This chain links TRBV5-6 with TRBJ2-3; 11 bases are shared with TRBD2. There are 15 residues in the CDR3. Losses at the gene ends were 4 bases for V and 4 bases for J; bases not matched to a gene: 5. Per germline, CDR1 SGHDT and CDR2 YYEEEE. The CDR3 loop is CASSTLAGESDTQYF. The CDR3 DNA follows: TGTGCCAGCAGCACACTAGCGGGGGAATCAGATACGCAGTATTTT.

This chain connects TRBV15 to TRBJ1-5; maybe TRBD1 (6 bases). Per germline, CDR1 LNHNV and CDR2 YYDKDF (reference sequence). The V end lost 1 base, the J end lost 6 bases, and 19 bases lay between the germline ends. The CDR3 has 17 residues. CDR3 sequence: CATSRAWGQDLGQPQHF. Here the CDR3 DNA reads TGTGCCACCAGCAGAGCGTGGGGGCAGGACCTAGGTCAGCCCCAGCATTTT. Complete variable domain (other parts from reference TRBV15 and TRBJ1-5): DAMVIQNPRYQVTQFGKPVTLSCSQTLNHNVMYWYQQKSSQAPKLLFHYYDKDFNNEADTPDNFQSRRPNTSFCFLDIRSPGLGDTAMYLCATSRAWGQDLGQPQHFGDGTRLSIL.

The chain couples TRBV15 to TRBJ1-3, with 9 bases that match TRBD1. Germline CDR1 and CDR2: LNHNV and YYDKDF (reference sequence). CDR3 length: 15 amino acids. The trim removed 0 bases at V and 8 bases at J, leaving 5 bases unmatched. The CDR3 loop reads CATSREAGQGDTIYF. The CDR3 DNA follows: TGTGCCACCAGCAGAGAGGCGGGACAGGGAGACACCATATATTTT.

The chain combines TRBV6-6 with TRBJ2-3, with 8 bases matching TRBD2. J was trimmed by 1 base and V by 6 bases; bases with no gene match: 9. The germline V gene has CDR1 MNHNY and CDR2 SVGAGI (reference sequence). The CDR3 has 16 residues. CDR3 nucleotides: TGTGCCAGCAGATCTCCCACTAGCGGTGGCACAGATACGCAGTATTTT. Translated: CASRSPTSGGTDTQYF.

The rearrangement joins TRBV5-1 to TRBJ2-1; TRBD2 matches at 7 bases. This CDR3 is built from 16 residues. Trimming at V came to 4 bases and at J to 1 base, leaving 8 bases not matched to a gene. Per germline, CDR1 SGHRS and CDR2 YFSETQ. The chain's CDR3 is CASSISGGGSYNEQFF. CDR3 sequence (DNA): TGCGCCAGCAGCATCTCTGGCGGGGGATCCTACAATGAGCAGTTCTTC.

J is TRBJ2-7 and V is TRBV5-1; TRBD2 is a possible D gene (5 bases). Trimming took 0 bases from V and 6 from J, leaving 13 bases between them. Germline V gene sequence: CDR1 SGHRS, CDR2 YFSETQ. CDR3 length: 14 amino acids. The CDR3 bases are TGCGCCAGCAGCTTGGTCGGGGAGCATTTCGAGCAGTACTTC. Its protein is CASSLVGEHFEQYF. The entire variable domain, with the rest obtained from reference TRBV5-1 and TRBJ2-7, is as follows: KAGVTQTPRYLIKTRGQQVTLSCSPISGHRSVSWYQQTPGQGLQFLFEYFSETQRNKGNFPGRFSGRQFSNSRSEMNVSTLELGDSALYLCASSLVGEHFEQYFGPGTRLTVT.

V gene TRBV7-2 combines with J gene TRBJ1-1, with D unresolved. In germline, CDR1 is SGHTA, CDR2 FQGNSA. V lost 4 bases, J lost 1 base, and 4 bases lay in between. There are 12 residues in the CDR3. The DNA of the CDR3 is TGTGCCAGCAGCTCGACGAACACTGAAGCTTTCTTT. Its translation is CASSSTNTEAFF.

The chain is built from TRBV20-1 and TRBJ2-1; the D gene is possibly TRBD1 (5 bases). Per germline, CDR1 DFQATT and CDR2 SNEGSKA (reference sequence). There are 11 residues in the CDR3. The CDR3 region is CRLDSHNEQFF. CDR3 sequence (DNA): TGCAGATTAGACAGTCACAATGAGCAGTTCTTC.

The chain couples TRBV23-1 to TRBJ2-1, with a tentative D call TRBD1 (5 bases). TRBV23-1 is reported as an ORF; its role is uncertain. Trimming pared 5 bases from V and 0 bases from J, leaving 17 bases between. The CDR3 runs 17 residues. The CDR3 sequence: CASSGPQGTCSYNEQFF. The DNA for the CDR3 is TGCGCCAGCAGTGGGCCCCAGGGCACATGCTCCTACAATGAGCAGTTCTTC.

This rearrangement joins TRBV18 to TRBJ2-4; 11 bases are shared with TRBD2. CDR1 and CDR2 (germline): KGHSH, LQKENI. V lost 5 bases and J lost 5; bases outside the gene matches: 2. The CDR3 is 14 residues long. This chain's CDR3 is CASSLGLAENIQYF. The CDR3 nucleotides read TGTGCCAGCTCATTGGGACTAGCGGAAAACATTCAGTACTTC.

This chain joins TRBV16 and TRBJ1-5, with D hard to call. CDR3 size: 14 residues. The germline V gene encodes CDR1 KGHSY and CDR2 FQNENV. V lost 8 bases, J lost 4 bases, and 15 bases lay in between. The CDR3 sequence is CASRGTQVNQPQHF. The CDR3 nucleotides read TGTGCCAGCCGGGGAACCCAGGTGAATCAGCCCCAGCATTTT.

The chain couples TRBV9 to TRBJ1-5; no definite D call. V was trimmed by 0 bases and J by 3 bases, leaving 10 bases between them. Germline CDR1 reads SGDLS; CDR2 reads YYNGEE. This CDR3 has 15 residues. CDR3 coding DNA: TGTGCCAGCAGCGTAGGGGCAGTGCTCAATCAGCCCCAGCATTTT. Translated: CASSVGAVLNQPQHF. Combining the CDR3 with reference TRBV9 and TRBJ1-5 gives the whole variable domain DSGVTQTPKHLITATGQRVTLRCSPRSGDLSVYWYQQSLDQGLQFLIQYYNGEERAKGNILERFSAQQFPDLHSELNLSSLELGDSALYFCASSVGAVLNQPQHFGDGTRLSIL.

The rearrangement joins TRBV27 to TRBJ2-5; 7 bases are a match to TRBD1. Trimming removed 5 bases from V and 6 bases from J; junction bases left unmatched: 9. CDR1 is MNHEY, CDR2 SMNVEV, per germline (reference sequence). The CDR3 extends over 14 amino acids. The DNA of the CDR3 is TGTGCCAGCAGTCAGACGACAGGGATGCAGACCCAGTACTTC. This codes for CASSQTTGMQTQYF.

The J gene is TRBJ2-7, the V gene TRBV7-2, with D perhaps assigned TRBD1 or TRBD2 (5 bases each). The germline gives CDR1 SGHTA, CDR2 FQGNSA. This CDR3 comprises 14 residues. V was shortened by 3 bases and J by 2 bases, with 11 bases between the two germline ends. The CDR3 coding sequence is TGTGCCAGCAGCTTCAGGGACCCCCCCTACGAGCAGTACTTC. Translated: CASSFRDPPYEQYF.

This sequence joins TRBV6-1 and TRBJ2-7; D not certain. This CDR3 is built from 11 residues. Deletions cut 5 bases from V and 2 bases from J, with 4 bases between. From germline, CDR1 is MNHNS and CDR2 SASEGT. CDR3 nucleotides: TGTGCCAGCAGTTGGACCTACGAGCAGTACTTC. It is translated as CASSWTYEQYF.

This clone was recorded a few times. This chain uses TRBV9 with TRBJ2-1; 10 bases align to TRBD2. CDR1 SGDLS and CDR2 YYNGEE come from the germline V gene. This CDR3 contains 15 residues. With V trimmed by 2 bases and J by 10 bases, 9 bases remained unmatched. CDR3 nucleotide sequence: TGTGCCAGCAGCGTGGCTAGCGGGGGAGGAAACGAGCAGTTCTTC. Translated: CASSVASGGGNEQFF.

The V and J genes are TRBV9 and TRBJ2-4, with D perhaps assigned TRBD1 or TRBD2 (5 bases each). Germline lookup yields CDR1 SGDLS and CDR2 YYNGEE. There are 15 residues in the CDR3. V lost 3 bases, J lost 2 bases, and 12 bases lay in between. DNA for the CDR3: TGTGCCAGCAGCGAGGGGCCGGGGACCAAAAACATTCAGTACTTC. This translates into CASSEGPGTKNIQYF.

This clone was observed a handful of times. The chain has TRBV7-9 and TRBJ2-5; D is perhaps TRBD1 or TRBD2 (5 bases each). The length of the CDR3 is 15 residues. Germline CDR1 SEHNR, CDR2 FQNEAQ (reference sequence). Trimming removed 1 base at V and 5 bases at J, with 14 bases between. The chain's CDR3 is CASSLGLGVWETQYF. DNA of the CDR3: TGTGCCAGCAGCTTAGGCCTGGGGGTATGGGAGACCCAGTACTTC.

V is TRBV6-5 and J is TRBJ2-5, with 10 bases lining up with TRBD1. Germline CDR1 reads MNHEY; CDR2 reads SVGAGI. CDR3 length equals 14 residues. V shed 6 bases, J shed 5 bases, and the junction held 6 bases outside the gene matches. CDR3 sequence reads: CASSLDRGRETQYF. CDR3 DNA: TGTGCCAGCAGCCTTGACAGGGGGCGGGAGACCCAGTACTTC.

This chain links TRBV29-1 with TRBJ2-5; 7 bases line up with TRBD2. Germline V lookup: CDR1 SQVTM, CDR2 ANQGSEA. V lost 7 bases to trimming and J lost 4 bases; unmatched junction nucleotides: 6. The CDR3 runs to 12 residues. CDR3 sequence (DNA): TGCAGCGGGGGGGAGGGCGGAGAGACCCAGTACTTC. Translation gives CSGGEGGETQYF.